These 30 T cell receptor beta chains came from one sample sequenced in a study of CD8+ T cells in alopecia areata. Once RNA had been extracted, it was reverse transcribed into cDNA to act as the sequencing template. The protocol was immunoSEQ multiplex PCR, while the TCRdb copy is restricted to in-frame clones and leaves out a portion. The top ten hold 36% of the sample, which has about 140,000 clones, less than 75% seen once. The sample taken for sequencing was CD8+ T cells sorted from blood. These receptors all stem from a human donor in good health.

J is TRBJ2-7 and V is TRBV7-9; 9 nucleotides agree with TRBD2. With V trimmed by 5 bases and J by 2 bases, 4 bases remained unmatched. Per the germline V gene, CDR1 is SEHNR and CDR2 is FQNEAQ (reference sequence). The CDR3 length is 14 residues. The CDR3 region has the DNA TGTGCCAGCAGCCTTAGCGGGAGCGCCTACGAGCAGTACTTC. It yields the protein CASSLSGSAYEQYF. The variable domain in full, completed from reference TRBV7-9 and TRBJ2-7, reads DTGVSQNPRHKITKRGQNVTFRCDPISEHNRLYWYRQTLGQGPEFLTYFQNEAQLEKSRLLSDRFSAERPKGSFSTLEIQRTEQGDSAMYLCASSLSGSAYEQYFGPGTRLTVT.

The chain links TRBV27 to TRBJ1-5; D gene uncertain. The CDR3 extends over 13 amino acids. V lost 7 bases, J lost 2 bases, and 9 bases lay in between. Per the germline V gene, CDR1 is MNHEY and CDR2 is SMNVEV (reference sequence). Written as DNA, the CDR3 is TGTGCCAGCACCATGAGTGGCAATCAGCCCCAGCATTTT. Its translation: CASTMSGNQPQHF.

The chain recombines TRBV7-9 with TRBJ1-1, with D unclear. The CDR3 is made up of 13 amino acids. CDR1 and CDR2 from the germline V gene are SEHNR and FQNEAQ (reference sequence). With 3 bases removed from V and 6 bases from J, the gap between germline ends came to 11 bases. This CDR3 is CASSLIGDPEAFF. For the CDR3, the DNA is TGTGCCAGCAGCTTGATTGGGGATCCTGAAGCTTTCTTT.

J is TRBJ2-5 and V is TRBV25-1; D gene unclear. Trimming removed 6 bases from V and 4 bases from J, with 15 bases in between. The CDR3 has 14 residues. CDR1 and CDR2 from the germline V gene are MGHDK and SYGVNS. The CDR3 here is CASSPAASPETQYF. CDR3 coding DNA: TGTGCCAGCAGCCCGGCCGCATCCCCAGAGACCCAGTACTTC.

The chain joins TRBV5-1 to TRBJ1-5, with D hard to call. V was cut by 0 bases and J by 2 bases, with 9 bases left in between. The CDR3 totals 15 residues. Germline CDR1 is SGHRS and CDR2 is YFSETQ. DNA of the CDR3: TGCGCCAGCAGCTTGGCTGGGAGCGGCAATCAGCCCCAGCATTTT. Translation: CASSLAGSGNQPQHF.

Turning to this clone: The sample has other DNA sequences that encode this CDR3 too. This chain joins TRBV11-2 and TRBJ2-7; D unresolved. V was shortened by 1 base and J by 2 bases, with 3 bases between the two germline ends. This CDR3 contains 12 residues. In germline, CDR1 is SGHAT, CDR2 FQNNGV. DNA of the CDR3: TGTGCCAGCAGCTTAGGCACCTACGAGCAGTACTTC. As protein: CASSLGTYEQYF. Combining the CDR3 with reference TRBV11-2 and TRBJ2-7 gives the whole variable domain EAGVAQSPRYKIIEKRQSVAFWCNPISGHATLYWYQQILGQGPKLLIQFQNNGVVDDSQLPKDRFSAERLKGVDSTLKIQPAKLEDSAVYLCASSLGTYEQYFGPGTRLTVT.

The rearrangement joins TRBV7-9 to TRBJ2-3; possibly TRBD1 or TRBD2 for D (5 bases each). This CDR3 has 12 amino acids. Trimming took 5 bases from V and 4 from J, leaving 7 bases between them. Looked up from germline, CDR1 is SEHNR and CDR2 is FQNEAQ (reference sequence). The CDR3 nucleotides read TGTGCCAGCAGCGGGGGACCAGATACGCAGTATTTT. Translated: CASSGGPDTQYF.

A few counts support this clone. The V call is TRBV4-1, the J call TRBJ2-2; 8 nucleotides match TRBD1. This CDR3 spans 16 amino acids. Germline trimming cut 2 bases from V and 3 bases from J; bases unmatched to any gene: 5. Germline CDR1 MGHRA, CDR2 YSYEKL. DNA for the CDR3: TGCGCCAGCAGCCAATCCGGGACAGGTTACACCGGGGAGCTGTTTTTT. Residues: CASSQSGTGYTGELFF.

The V gene is TRBV9, the J gene TRBJ2-6; the D is unclear. The V end was cut by 0 bases, the J end by 0 bases, with 4 bases between. This CDR3 has 15 residues. Germline CDR1 and CDR2: SGDLS and YYNGEE. CDR3 in amino acids: CASSVGDSGANVLTF. As DNA, the CDR3 is TGTGCCAGCAGCGTAGGAGACTCTGGGGCCAACGTCCTGACTTTC.

The V call is TRBV27, the J call TRBJ2-1; 9 nucleotides line up with TRBD2. The CDR3 has 15 amino acids. The germline V gene encodes CDR1 MNHEY and CDR2 SMNVEV (reference sequence). The J segment lost 4 bases and the V segment lost 8 bases, leaving 9 bases of the junction unmatched. The CDR3 region is CASQGLAHNYNEQFF. The CDR3 DNA reads as TGTGCCAGCCAGGGACTAGCCCACAATTACAATGAGCAGTTCTTC.

This clone has just a few counts. The rearrangement joins TRBV4-1 to TRBJ2-5; tentative D call: TRBD2 (6 bases). Germline CDR1 is MGHRA and CDR2 is YSYEKL. Trimming cost V 6 bases and J 4 bases, with 18 bases left between them. CDR3 length equals 15 residues. The chain's CDR3 is CASRMEGSWGETQYF. Here the CDR3 DNA reads TGCGCCAGCAGGATGGAGGGTTCGTGGGGAGAGACCCAGTACTTC.

The chain has TRBV7-3 and TRBJ2-1, with a weak D call TRBD2 (6 bases). This CDR3 region has 14 residues. Trimming removed 4 bases at V and 7 bases at J, with 14 bases between. Germline CDR1 is SGHTA and CDR2 is FQGTGA. Written as DNA, the CDR3 is TGTGCCAGCAGCTCAGCGGTCGGGGGTAATGAGCAGTTCTTC. It yields the protein CASSSAVGGNEQFF.

The V call is TRBV13, the J call TRBJ2-1; 8 bases line up with TRBD2. The CDR3 consists of 14 residues. In germline, CDR1 is PRHDT, CDR2 FYEKMQ (reference sequence). Germline trimming cut 8 bases from V and 8 bases from J; bases unmatched to any gene: 11. The CDR3 here is CASAGRAAGDEQFF. The CDR3 nucleotides read TGTGCCAGCGCCGGGAGGGCCGCTGGCGATGAGCAGTTCTTC.

This clone was found once. The chain links TRBV4-1 to TRBJ2-7; TRBD1 matches 7 bases. The CDR3 contains 15 residues. J gave up 4 bases and V 0 bases, and 6 bases lay outside the gene matches. From germline, CDR1 is MGHRA and CDR2 YSYEKL. This CDR3 reads CASSQDRGRGYEQYF. The CDR3 DNA reads as TGCGCCAGCAGCCAAGATCGAGGCAGGGGGTACGAGCAGTACTTC.

The chain couples TRBV29-1 to TRBJ2-7; 7 nucleotides match TRBD2. There are 17 residues in the CDR3. Germline trimming cut 5 bases from V and 7 bases from J; bases unmatched to any gene: 23. The V gene's germline CDR1 is SQVTM and CDR2 ANQGSEA. CDR3 sequence reads: CSVRSGLGLAGADEQYF. The CDR3 DNA reads as TGCAGCGTTCGAAGCGGCCTGGGGCTTGCGGGAGCTGATGAGCAGTACTTC.

V and J are TRBV11-2 and TRBJ2-2; 8 bases match TRBD1. There are 17 residues in the CDR3. Trimming cost V 0 bases and J 4 bases; bases outside gene matches: 7. Germline values: CDR1 SGHAT, CDR2 FQNNGV. CDR3 bases: TGTGCCAGCAGCTTAGAGTCGGACAGGGTGGCCACCGGGGAGCTGTTTTTT. Translation: CASSLESDRVATGELFF.

In this sample, this clone turned up once. This chain links TRBV29-1 with TRBJ2-7; TRBD2 matches at 7 bases. V was clipped by 4 bases and J by 3 bases; unmatched bases: 3. Per germline, CDR1 SQVTM and CDR2 ANQGSEA. This CDR3 spans 12 amino acids. The CDR3 spells CSVAGGVYEQYF. The CDR3 region has the DNA TGCAGCGTTGCGGGGGGTGTCTACGAGCAGTACTTC.

V usage is TRBV23-1 and J usage is TRBJ2-7; TRBD1 might be the D (6 bases). TRBV23-1 is filed as an ORF, its function uncertain. This CDR3 has 17 amino acids. V was trimmed by 0 bases and J by 2 bases, leaving 17 bases between them. The CDR3 protein is CASSQSSRDKFTYEQYF. The CDR3 DNA reads TGCGCCAGCAGTCAATCATCCCGGGACAAGTTCACCTACGAGCAGTACTTC.

The CDR3, as DNA: TGTGCCTGGGACCGGGACAGGGGGGACTACAATGAGCAGTTCTTC. Its protein product is CAWDRDRGDYNEQFF. This chain joins TRBV30 and TRBJ2-1; the match to TRBD1 covers 11 bases. V trimming: 5 bases; J trimming: 3 bases; junction bases outside the gene matches: 6. This CDR3 is built from 15 residues. Germline values: CDR1 GTSNPN, CDR2 SVGIG (reference sequence).

The chain links TRBV27 to TRBJ2-1; 9 bases are shared with TRBD2. Germline CDR1 MNHEY, CDR2 SMNVEV (reference sequence). The CDR3 loop spans 15 amino acids. Trimming cost V 4 bases and J 6 bases; bases outside gene matches: 7. The CDR3 protein is CASSSLREGFNEQFF. In DNA form, the CDR3 reads TGTGCCAGCAGTTCTTTGCGGGAGGGCTTCAATGAGCAGTTCTTC.

The genes are TRBV27 and TRBJ1-2; 10 nucleotides match TRBD1. This CDR3 spans 16 amino acids. Germline-derived CDR1 and CDR2 are MNHEY and SMNVEV (reference sequence). V lost 8 bases, J lost 1 base, and 10 bases stayed unmatched. The chain's CDR3 is CASPRRDRGINYGYTF. CDR3 sequence (DNA): TGTGCCAGCCCCCGCCGGGACAGGGGTATTAACTATGGCTACACCTTC.

This clone was recorded a few times. V and J are TRBV6-1 and TRBJ2-3, with 10 nucleotides matching TRBD2. Germline V gene sequence: CDR1 MNHNS, CDR2 SASEGT. This CDR3 has 14 residues. The trim removed 7 bases at V and 1 base at J, leaving 2 bases unmatched. CDR3 bases: TGTGCCAGCACAAGCGGGAGGGGCACAGATACGCAGTATTTT. It is translated as CASTSGRGTDTQYF.

V and J are TRBV5-6 and TRBJ1-2; D is perhaps TRBD1 (5 bases). The ends were cut back, 4 bases at V and 4 bases at J, with 20 bases in the middle. Germline CDR1 reads SGHDT; CDR2 reads YYEEEE. The CDR3 sequence is 16 residues long. DNA of the CDR3: TGTGCCAGCAGCGTATATAACAGGCTTGCTACCTATGGCTACACCTTC. Translated: CASSVYNRLATYGYTF. Full variable domain (rest looked up from reference TRBV5-6 and TRBJ1-2): DAGVTQSPTHLIKTRGQQVTLRCSPKSGHDTVSWYQQALGQGPQFIFQYYEEEERQRGNFPDRFSGHQFPNYSSELNVNALLLGDSALYLCASSVYNRLATYGYTFGSGTRLTVV.

The J gene is TRBJ2-2, the V gene TRBV2; 7 nucleotides agree with TRBD1. Germline CDR1 and CDR2: SNHLY and FYNNEI. The trim removed 9 bases at V and 7 bases at J, leaving 8 bases unmatched. The CDR3 spans 13 residues. The CDR3 nucleotides are TGTGCCAGACAGGGGTATTCCGGCGGGGAGCTGTTTTTT. Protein sequence: CARQGYSGGELFF.

For this clone: The same CDR3 also results from other DNA sequences found in this sample. This chain uses TRBV25-1 with TRBJ2-7, with 11 bases that match TRBD2. Germline V gene data show CDR1 as MGHDK and CDR2 as SYGVNS. V shed 2 bases and J 3 bases; nucleotides not matched to a gene: 0. The CDR3 length is 14 residues. The CDR3 DNA reads TGTGCCAGCAGTGAACTAGCGGGAGGCTACGAGCAGTACTTC. Translation: CASSELAGGYEQYF.

V is TRBV6-5 and J is TRBJ2-6, with D possibly TRBD2 on 5 matching bases. Germline-derived CDR1 and CDR2 are MNHEY and SVGAGI. V lost 2 bases and J lost 0, with 8 bases in between. The CDR3 totals 16 residues. The CDR3 spells CASSYPGSSGANVLTF. The CDR3 region has the DNA TGTGCCAGCAGTTACCCGGGGAGCTCTGGGGCCAACGTCCTGACTTTC.

V and J are TRBV2 and TRBJ2-1; 8 bases are shared with TRBD1. This CDR3 comprises 15 residues. Trimming cost V 7 bases and J 4 bases; bases outside gene matches: 9. Germline CDR1 reads SNHLY; CDR2 reads FYNNEI. CDR3 sequence (DNA): TGTGCCAGCACGGGTGGACAGGGCCCGTACAATGAGCAGTTCTTC. Protein: CASTGGQGPYNEQFF.

J is TRBJ1-1 and V is TRBV9, with D perhaps matching TRBD1 (6 bases). The germline V gene has CDR1 SGDLS and CDR2 YYNGEE. The ends were cut back, 3 bases at V and 0 bases at J, with 18 bases in the middle. This CDR3 has 17 amino acids. CDR3 region: CASSARQGPLLNTEAFF. The CDR3 DNA is TGTGCCAGCAGCGCGCGCCAGGGGCCCCTTTTGAACACTGAAGCTTTCTTT.

The chain combines TRBV5-1 with TRBJ2-7; 7 nucleotides match TRBD1. Germline V gene data show CDR1 as SGHRS and CDR2 as YFSETQ. The CDR3 is made up of 16 amino acids. Trimming at V came to 3 bases and at J to 5 bases, leaving 14 bases not matched to a gene. In nucleotides, the CDR3 is TGCGCCAGCAGCTGGGATCCTGACAGGGCCAAACACGAGCAGTACTTC. This gives the protein CASSWDPDRAKHEQYF.

The rearrangement uses TRBV2 and TRBJ1-3; unclear D gene. This CDR3 comprises 15 residues. Trimming left V 4 bases short and J 0 bases short, with 10 bases between. Germline CDR1 and CDR2: SNHLY and FYNNEI. The CDR3 spells CASSGVGLSGNTIYF. The CDR3 coding sequence is TGTGCCAGCAGTGGTGTCGGACTCTCTGGAAACACCATATATTTT.